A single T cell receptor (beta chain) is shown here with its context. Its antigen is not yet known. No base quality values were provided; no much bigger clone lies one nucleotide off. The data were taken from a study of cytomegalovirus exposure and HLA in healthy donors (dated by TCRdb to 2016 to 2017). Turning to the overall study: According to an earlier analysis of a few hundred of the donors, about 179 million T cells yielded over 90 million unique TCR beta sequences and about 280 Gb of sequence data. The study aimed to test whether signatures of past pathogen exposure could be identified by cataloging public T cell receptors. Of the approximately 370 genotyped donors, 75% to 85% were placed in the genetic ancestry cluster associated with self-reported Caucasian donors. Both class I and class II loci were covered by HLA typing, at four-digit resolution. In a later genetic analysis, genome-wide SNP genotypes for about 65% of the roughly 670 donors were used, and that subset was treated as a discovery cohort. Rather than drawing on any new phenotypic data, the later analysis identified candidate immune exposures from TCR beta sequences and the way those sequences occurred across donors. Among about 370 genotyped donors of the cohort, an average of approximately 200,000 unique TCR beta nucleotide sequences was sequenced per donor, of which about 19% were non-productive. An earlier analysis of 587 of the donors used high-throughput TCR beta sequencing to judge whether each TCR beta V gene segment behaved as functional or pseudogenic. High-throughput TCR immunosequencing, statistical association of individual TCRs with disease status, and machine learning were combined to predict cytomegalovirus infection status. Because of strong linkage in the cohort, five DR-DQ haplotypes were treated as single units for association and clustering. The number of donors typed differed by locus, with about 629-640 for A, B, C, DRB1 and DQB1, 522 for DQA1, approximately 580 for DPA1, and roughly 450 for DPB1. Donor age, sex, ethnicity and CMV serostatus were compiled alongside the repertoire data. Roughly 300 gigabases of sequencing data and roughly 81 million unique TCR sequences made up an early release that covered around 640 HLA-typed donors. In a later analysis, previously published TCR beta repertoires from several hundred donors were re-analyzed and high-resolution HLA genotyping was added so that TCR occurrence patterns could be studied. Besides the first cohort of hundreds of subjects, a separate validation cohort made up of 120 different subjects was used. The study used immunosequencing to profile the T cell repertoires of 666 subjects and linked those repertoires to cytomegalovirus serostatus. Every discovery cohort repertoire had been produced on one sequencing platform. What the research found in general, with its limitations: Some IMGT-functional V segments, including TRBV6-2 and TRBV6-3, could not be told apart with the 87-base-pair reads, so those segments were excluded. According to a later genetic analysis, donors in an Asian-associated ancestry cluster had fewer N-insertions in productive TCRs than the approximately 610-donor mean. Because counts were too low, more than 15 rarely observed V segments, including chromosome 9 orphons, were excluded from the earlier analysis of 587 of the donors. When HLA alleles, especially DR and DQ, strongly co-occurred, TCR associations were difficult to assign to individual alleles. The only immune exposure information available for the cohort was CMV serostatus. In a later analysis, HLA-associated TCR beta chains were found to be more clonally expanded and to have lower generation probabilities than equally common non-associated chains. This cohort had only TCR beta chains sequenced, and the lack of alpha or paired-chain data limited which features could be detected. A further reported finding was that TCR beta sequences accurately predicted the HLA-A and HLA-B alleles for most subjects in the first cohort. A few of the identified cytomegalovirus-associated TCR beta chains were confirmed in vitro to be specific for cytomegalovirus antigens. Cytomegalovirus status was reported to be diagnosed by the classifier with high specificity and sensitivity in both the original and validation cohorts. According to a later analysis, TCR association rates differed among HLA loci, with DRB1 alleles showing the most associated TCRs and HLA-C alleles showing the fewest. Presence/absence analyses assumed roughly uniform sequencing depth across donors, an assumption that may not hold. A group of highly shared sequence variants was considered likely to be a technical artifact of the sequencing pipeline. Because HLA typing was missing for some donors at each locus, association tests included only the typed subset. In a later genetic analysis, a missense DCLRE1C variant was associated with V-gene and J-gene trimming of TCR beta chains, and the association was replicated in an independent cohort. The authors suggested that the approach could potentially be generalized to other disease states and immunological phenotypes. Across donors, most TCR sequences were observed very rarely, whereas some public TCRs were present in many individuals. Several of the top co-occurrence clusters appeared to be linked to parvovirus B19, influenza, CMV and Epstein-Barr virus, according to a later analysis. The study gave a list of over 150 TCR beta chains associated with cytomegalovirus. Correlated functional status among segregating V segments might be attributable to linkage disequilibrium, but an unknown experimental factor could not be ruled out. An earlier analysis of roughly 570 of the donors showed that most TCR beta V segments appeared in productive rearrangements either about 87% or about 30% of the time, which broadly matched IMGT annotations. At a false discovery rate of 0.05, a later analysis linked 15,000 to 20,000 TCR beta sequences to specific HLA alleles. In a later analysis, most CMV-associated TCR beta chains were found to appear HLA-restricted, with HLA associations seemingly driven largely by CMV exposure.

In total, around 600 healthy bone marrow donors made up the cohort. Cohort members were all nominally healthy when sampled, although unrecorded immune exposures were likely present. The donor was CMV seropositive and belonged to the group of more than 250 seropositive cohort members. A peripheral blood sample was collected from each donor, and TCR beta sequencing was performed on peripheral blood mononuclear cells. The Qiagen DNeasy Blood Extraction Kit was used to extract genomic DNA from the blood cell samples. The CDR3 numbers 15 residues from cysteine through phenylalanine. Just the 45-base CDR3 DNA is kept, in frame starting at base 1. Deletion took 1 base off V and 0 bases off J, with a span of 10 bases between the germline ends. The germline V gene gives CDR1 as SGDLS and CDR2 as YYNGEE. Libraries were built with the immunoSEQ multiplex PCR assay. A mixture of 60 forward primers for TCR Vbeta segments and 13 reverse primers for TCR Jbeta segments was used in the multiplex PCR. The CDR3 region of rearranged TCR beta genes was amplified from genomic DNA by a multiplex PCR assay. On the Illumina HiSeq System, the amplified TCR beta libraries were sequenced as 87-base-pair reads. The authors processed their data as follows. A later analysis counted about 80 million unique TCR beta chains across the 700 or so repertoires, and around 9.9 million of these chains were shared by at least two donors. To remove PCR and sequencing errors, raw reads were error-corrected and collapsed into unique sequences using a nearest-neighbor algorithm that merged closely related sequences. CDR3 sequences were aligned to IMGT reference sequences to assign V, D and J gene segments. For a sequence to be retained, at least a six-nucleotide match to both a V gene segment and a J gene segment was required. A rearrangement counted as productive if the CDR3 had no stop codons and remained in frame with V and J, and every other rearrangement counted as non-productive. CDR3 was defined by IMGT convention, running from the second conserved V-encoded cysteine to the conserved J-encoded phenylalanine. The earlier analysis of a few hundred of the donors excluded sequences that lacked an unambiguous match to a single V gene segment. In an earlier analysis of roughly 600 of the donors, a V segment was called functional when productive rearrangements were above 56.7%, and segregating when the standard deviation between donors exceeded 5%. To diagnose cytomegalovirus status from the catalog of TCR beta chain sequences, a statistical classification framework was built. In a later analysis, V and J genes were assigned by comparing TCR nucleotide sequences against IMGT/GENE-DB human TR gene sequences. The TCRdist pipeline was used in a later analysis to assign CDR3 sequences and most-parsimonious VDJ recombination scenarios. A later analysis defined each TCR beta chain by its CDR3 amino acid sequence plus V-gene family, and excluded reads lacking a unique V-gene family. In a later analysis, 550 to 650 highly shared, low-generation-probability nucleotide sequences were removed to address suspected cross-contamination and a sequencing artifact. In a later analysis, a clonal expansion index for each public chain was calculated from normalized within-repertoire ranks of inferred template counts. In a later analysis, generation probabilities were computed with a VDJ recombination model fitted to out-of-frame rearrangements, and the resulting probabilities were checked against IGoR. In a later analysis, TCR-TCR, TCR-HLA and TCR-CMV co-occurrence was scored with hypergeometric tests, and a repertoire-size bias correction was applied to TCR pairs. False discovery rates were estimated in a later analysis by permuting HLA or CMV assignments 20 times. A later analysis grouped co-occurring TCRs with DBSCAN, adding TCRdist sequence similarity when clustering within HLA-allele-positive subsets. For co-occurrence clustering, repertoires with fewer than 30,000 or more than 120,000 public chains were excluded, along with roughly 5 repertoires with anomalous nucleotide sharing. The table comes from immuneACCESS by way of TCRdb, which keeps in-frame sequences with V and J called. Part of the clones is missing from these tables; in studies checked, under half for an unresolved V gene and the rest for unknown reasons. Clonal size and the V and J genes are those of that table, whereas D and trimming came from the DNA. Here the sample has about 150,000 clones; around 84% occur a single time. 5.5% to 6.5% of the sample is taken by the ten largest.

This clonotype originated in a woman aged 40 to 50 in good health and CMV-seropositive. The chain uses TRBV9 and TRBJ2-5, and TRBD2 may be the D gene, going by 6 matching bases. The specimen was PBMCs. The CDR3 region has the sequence CASSVRGINQETQYF. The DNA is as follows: TGTGCCAGCAGCGTACGCGGGATAAACCAAGAGACCCAGTACTTC.